This passage covers 19 T cell receptor beta chains from one sample sequenced in a study of CD8+ T cells in alopecia areata. cDNA serving as the sequencing template came from extracted, reverse transcribed RNA. Method: immunoSEQ multiplex PCR; TCRdb's copy keeps in-frame clones and lacks some. The table includes about 120,000 clones, about 46% detected once. The specimen sequenced was NKG2D-low CD8+ T cells sorted from blood. The source of these receptors is a human donor with alopecia areata.

This chain connects TRBV2 to TRBJ2-3; D gene uncertain. The germline V and J ends were trimmed by 3 bases and 5 bases, with 9 bases remaining between them. The CDR3 extends over 13 amino acids. Germline V gene sequence: CDR1 SNHLY, CDR2 FYNNEI. CDR3 in amino acids: CASSEMFRDTQYF. CDR3 DNA sequence: TGTGCCAGCAGTGAGATGTTTCGAGATACGCAGTATTTT.

The V gene is TRBV11-1, the J gene TRBJ2-1; no definite D call. Germline V gene sequence: CDR1 SGHAT, CDR2 FQDESV (reference sequence). The CDR3 is 16 residues long. V was trimmed by 1 base and J by 0 bases, leaving 10 bases between them. In DNA form, the CDR3 reads TGTGCCAGCAGCTTAGAGTATCGAATCTCCTACAATGAGCAGTTCTTC. Its translation: CASSLEYRISYNEQFF.

This clone has more than one count but fewer than ten. V usage is TRBV28 and J usage is TRBJ2-2; tentative D call: TRBD1 (5 bases). The CDR3 extends over 13 amino acids. V lost 7 bases and J 6 bases, leaving 12 bases between the germline ends. Germline assignment: CDR1 MDHEN and CDR2 SYDVKM. The DNA for the CDR3 is TGTGCCAGCACCACGCAGGGTTCCGGGGAGCTGTTTTTT. This translates into CASTTQGSGELFF.

The V call is TRBV29-1, the J call TRBJ2-7; a weak D match, TRBD2 (5 bases). Germline V lookup: CDR1 SQVTM, CDR2 ANQGSEA. The CDR3 contains 13 residues. Trimming removed 4 bases at V and 2 bases at J, with 12 bases between. CDR3 in amino acids: CSVVPGNAYEQYF. The CDR3 nucleotides read TGCAGCGTTGTTCCGGGGAACGCCTACGAGCAGTACTTC.

The chain is built from TRBV30 and TRBJ1-2; 8 nucleotides match TRBD1. The V and J ends lost 2 bases and 4 bases, in that order; junction bases with no gene match: 6. Germline loops: CDR1 GTSNPN, CDR2 SVGIG (reference sequence). The CDR3 has 14 amino acids. The CDR3 DNA follows: TGTGCCTGGAGTCTGGACAGGGTCATCTATGGCTACACCTTC. Translation gives CAWSLDRVIYGYTF.

This clone was observed a handful of times. The chain joins TRBV29-1 to TRBJ1-5, with D perhaps TRBD1 (5 bases). The germline V gene has CDR1 SQVTM and CDR2 ANQGSEA. The V gene lost 1 base and the J gene lost 4 bases, with 8 bases spanning the gap. CDR3 length: 13 amino acids. The CDR3: CSVEVPGNQPQHF. The CDR3, as DNA: TGCAGCGTTGAAGTTCCAGGGAATCAGCCCCAGCATTTT.

The V call is TRBV2, the J call TRBJ1-2; D is perhaps TRBD1 (6 bases). From germline, CDR1 is SNHLY and CDR2 FYNNEI. Trimming removed 8 bases from V and 1 base from J, with 11 bases in between. This CDR3 comprises 13 residues. The CDR3, as DNA: TGTGCCAGCTCCCAGGACAGTAACTATGGCTACACCTTC. This codes for CASSQDSNYGYTF.

This sequence joins TRBV4-1 and TRBJ2-4; a possible D gene is TRBD2 (5 bases). CDR3 size: 16 residues. Between the trimmed V and J ends, which lost 0 bases and 7 bases, there was a span of 16 bases. Germline V gives CDR1 MGHRA, CDR2 YSYEKL. The CDR3 protein is CASSQDMGLGGNIQYF. DNA for the CDR3: TGCGCCAGCAGCCAAGATATGGGCTTAGGCGGGAACATTCAGTACTTC.

This clone was recorded a few times. J is TRBJ2-7 and V is TRBV4-1; no reliable D call. The V end lost 0 bases, the J end lost 5 bases, and 2 bases lay between the germline ends. The CDR3 is 11 amino acids. CDR1 is MGHRA, CDR2 YSYEKL, per germline. The chain's CDR3 is CASSQDDEQYF. As DNA, the CDR3 is TGCGCCAGCAGCCAAGATGACGAGCAGTACTTC.

The chain is built from TRBV29-1 and TRBJ2-7; 8 bases agree with TRBD1. After removal of 4 bases from V and 7 bases from J, the junction contained 18 bases not matched to a gene. CDR1 and CDR2 from the germline V gene are SQVTM and ANQGSEA. The length of the CDR3 is 16 residues. The DNA for the CDR3 is TGCAGCGTTGTTATGGGGACAGGCGGCGGAAAATTTGAGCAGTACTTC. Its protein product is CSVVMGTGGGKFEQYF.

This clone was detected a few times. This rearrangement joins TRBV19 to TRBJ2-2; D unresolved. Deletions cut 7 bases from V and 5 bases from J, with 14 bases between. The CDR3 covers 14 residues. Germline lookup yields CDR1 LNHDA and CDR2 SQIVND (reference sequence). DNA for the CDR3: TGTGCCAGTAAAGGAGACGAGGATACCGGGGAGCTGTTTTTT. This encodes CASKGDEDTGELFF.

With respect to this clone: Within the sample, other DNA sequences also encode this same CDR3. J is TRBJ2-5 and V is TRBV27, with 11 positions matching TRBD1. V was clipped by 6 bases and J by 5 bases; unmatched bases: 5. CDR3 length equals 14 residues. CDR1 and CDR2 (germline): MNHEY, SMNVEV (reference sequence). The CDR3 region is CASSLGQGAETQYF. In DNA form, the CDR3 reads TGTGCCAGCAGCCTCGGACAGGGGGCTGAGACCCAGTACTTC.

The V and J genes are TRBV2 and TRBJ2-3; maybe TRBD1 (6 bases). Trimming stripped 2 bases from V and 0 bases from J, with 6 bases between. This CDR3 has 14 residues. Germline V CDR1 and CDR2: SNHLY, FYNNEI. CDR3 in amino acids: CASSERGSTDTQYF. The CDR3 bases are TGTGCCAGCAGTGAAAGGGGGAGCACAGATACGCAGTATTTT.

The CDR3 region is CASSQEFQVSSGGRNEAFF. The CDR3 DNA reads TGCGCCAGCAGCCAAGAGTTCCAAGTCTCCTCTGGGGGGCGGAACGAAGCTTTCTTT. This chain uses TRBV4-1 with TRBJ1-1, with a weak D call TRBD1 (6 bases). The CDR3 is made up of 19 amino acids. Between the trimmed V and J ends, which lost 0 bases and 8 bases, there was a span of 28 bases. Germline CDR1 is MGHRA and CDR2 is YSYEKL.

The chain recombines TRBV15 with TRBJ2-1, with no clear D. V shed 5 bases and J shed 0 bases, with 8 bases lying between them. Per germline, CDR1 LNHNV and CDR2 YYDKDF (reference sequence). CDR3 length: 14 residues. The CDR3 DNA follows: TGTGCCACCAGCGCCCGAGGCTCCTACAATGAGCAGTTCTTC. Translation: CATSARGSYNEQFF.

The V call is TRBV29-1, the J call TRBJ2-5; 7 bases agree with TRBD2. Trimming removed 5 bases from V and 2 bases from J; junction bases left unmatched: 8. Germline V gene sequence: CDR1 SQVTM, CDR2 ANQGSEA. The CDR3 has 14 residues. In nucleotides, the CDR3 is TGCAGCGTTAAGTACGCCGGGAGGCAAGAGACCCAGTACTTC. This codes for CSVKYAGRQETQYF.

This chain connects TRBV5-1 to TRBJ2-7; weak D call: TRBD2 (6 bases). CDR1 and CDR2 from the germline V gene are SGHRS and YFSETQ. Trimming shortened V by 4 bases and J by 2 bases, and 16 bases separated the two germline ends. CDR3 length: 15 residues. This CDR3 reads CASSRYSGQAYEQYF. The CDR3 region has the DNA TGCGCCAGCAGCCGATACAGCGGGCAAGCCTACGAGCAGTACTTC.

This clone came up once. The chain links TRBV28 to TRBJ1-5; D might be TRBD1 (5 bases). Trimming pared 6 bases from V and 3 bases from J, leaving 9 bases between. The CDR3 is 13 residues long. Germline V gene lookup returns CDR1 MDHEN and CDR2 SYDVKM. In DNA, the CDR3 is TGTGCCAGCAGCGACAGACCCAATCAGCCCCAGCATTTT. Its translation: CASSDRPNQPQHF.

A single count supports this clone. This chain connects TRBV4-1 to TRBJ2-2, with D tentatively TRBD2 (5 bases). V lost 3 bases to trimming and J lost 5 bases, with 10 bases between them. Germline values: CDR1 MGHRA, CDR2 YSYEKL. The CDR3 is made up of 14 amino acids. The CDR3 DNA follows: TGCGCCAGCAGCCAGGGGAGAAGAACCGGGGAGCTGTTTTTT. As protein: CASSQGRRTGELFF.